Listed below are T cell receptor beta chains from one sample, sequenced in a study of T-cell reconstitution after alpha-beta-depleted transplantation in children. TCRdb used MiXCR to reprocess the PCR reads, holding one entry per CDR3 protein. The repertoire holds roughly 500,000 distinct CDR3 sequences, with approximately 12% as singletons. The sample here was PBMCs from the stem cell graft donor, taken from the stem cell graft. These receptors came from a human donor who donated a stem cell graft to a child with combined immunodeficiency. Each CDR3 is given with its conserved first and last residue. D genes are given only for firm matches. Size is stated for part of the rows, as once, few or many counts, or as a class when the clone is expanded.

v_call	j_call	d_call	clone_size	cdr3_nt	cdr3_aa
TRBV11-2	TRBJ2-2	.	.	TGTGCCAGCAGCTTAGGGCAAATTGCCGGGGAGCTGTTTTTT	CASSLGQIAGELFF
TRBV9	TRBJ2-3	TRBD2	many	TGTGCCAGCAGCGTAGCTGCAGCGGGGGGCCCTAGCACAGATACGCAGTATTTT	CASSVAAAGGPSTDTQYF
TRBV12-3/TRBV12-4	TRBJ1-1	.	.	TGTGCCACCGGAACGGGGCAGATTGAAGCTTTCTTT	CATGTGQIEAFF
TRBV9	TRBJ1-2	TRBD1	few	TGTGCCAGCAGCGGTTGGACAGGGTTTCGGTATGGCTACACCTTC	CASSGWTGFRYGYTF
TRBV20-1	TRBJ1-2	.	many	TGCAGTGCTAGTTCAGGCCCGGTGCACGGCTACACCTTC	CSASSGPVHGYTF
TRBV3-1	TRBJ2-3	.	.	TGTGCCAGCAGCCAAGATCGGGGACCGATCCCCGGTGGAGATACGCAGTATTTT	CASSQDRGPIPGGDTQYF
TRBV12-5	TRBJ1-1	.	.	TGTGCTAGTGCCTTGGGACACTCTGAAGCTTTCTTT	CASALGHSEAFF
TRBV12-3/TRBV12-4	TRBJ1-1	TRBD1	many	TGTGCCAGCACCCCCACCGACAGGGCCTACACTGAAGCTTTCTTT	CASTPTDRAYTEAFF
TRBV27	TRBJ2-3	TRBD2	few	TGTGCCAGCATTTCAACAGGCCGGGGGGGAGATACGCAGTATTTT	CASISTGRGGDTQYF
TRBV12-3/TRBV12-4	TRBJ2-1	.	many	TGTGCCAGCAGTTTGGGCAGGGGGAGGGAGCAGTTCTTC	CASSLGRGREQFF
TRBV7-8	TRBJ2-1	.	.	TGTGCCAGCAGCCCTGGACGGTGGGCCTCGGGGCAGTTCTTC	CASSPGRWASGQFF
TRBV6-2/TRBV6-3	TRBJ2-5	.	.	TGTGCCAGCAGTTACTTGCCAGAACTCCTAGGGGAGACCCAGTACTTC	CASSYLPELLGETQYF
TRBV6-2/TRBV6-3	TRBJ2-7	.	few	TGTGCCAGCAGTTACGAGATCTACGAGCAGTACTTC	CASSYEIYEQYF
TRBV6-1	TRBJ1-6	.	few	TGTGCCAGCACTGAGTTGGCCTATAATTCACCCCTCCACTTT	CASTELAYNSPLHF
TRBV29-1	TRBJ2-7	TRBD2	many	TGCAGCGTTGATGGCGGGAGGCTCTACGAGCAGTACTTC	CSVDGGRLYEQYF
TRBV6-1	TRBJ2-6	TRBD2	.	TGTGCCAGCAGTCCATTAGCGGGGGGTCACTCTGGGGCCAACGTCCTGACTTTC	CASSPLAGGHSGANVLTF
TRBV5-1	TRBJ1-2	TRBD1	.	TGCGCCAGCAGCTTGGATTCCGGACAGGCGAAATATGGCTACACCTTC	CASSLDSGQAKYGYTF
TRBV5-4	TRBJ2-1	.	.	TGTGCCAGCAGCTCTGGGCTCAAGGGACGGAGCTCCTACAATGAGCAGTTCTTC	CASSSGLKGRSSYNEQFF
TRBV18	TRBJ1-6	TRBD1	few	TGTGCCAGCTCACTAAGACAGGGGTCGGTAAATTCACCCCTCCACTTT	CASSLRQGSVNSPLHF
TRBV6-7	TRBJ2-1	TRBD1	few	TGTGCCAGCAGTTACACCGACAGGGACCATGAGCAGTTCTTC	CASSYTDRDHEQFF
TRBV6-2/TRBV6-3	TRBJ2-3	.	.	TGTGCCAGCAGTTACGCGAGATGGGGGGATACGCAGTATTTT	CASSYARWGDTQYF
TRBV20-1	TRBJ2-1	TRBD2	.	TGCAGTGCTAGAGGACTAGCGGGGTTCTACAATGAGCAGTTCTTC	CSARGLAGFYNEQFF
TRBV6-1	TRBJ2-7	TRBD1	many	TGTGCCAGCAGGACGGACGGGACAGGGACCTACGAGCAGTACTTC	CASRTDGTGTYEQYF
TRBV7-8	TRBJ2-3	.	few	TGTGCCAGCAGCGGAAGACTGAGAGATACGCAGTATTTT	CASSGRLRDTQYF
TRBV19	TRBJ1-1	TRBD1	.	TGTGCCAGTACCGTCGGACAGGGGCTAGCTGAAGCTTTCTTT	CASTVGQGLAEAFF
TRBV7-2	TRBJ2-1	.	many	TGTGCCAGCAGCCCACGACAGAGATCCTACAATGAGCAGTTCTTC	CASSPRQRSYNEQFF
TRBV9	TRBJ2-7	TRBD1	many	TGTGCCAGCAGCCCCGGACAGGGGAACTACGAGCAGTACTTC	CASSPGQGNYEQYF
TRBV7-8	TRBJ2-1	TRBD2	.	TGTGCCAGCAGCTTCCTCAGGACTAGCGGTCTGACTGAGCAGTTCTTC	CASSFLRTSGLTEQFF
TRBV6-5	TRBJ2-7	.	.	TGTGCCAGCAGTTACTTTGGGGAAAACTACGAGCAGTACTTC	CASSYFGENYEQYF
TRBV7-2	TRBJ1-3	TRBD1	few	TGTGCCAGCAGCTCCGGACAGGGGGGTTCTGGAAACACCATATATTTT	CASSSGQGGSGNTIYF
TRBV24-1	TRBJ2-1	TRBD2	many	TGTGCCACCAGTGATGCGGGAGGGCCCTCCAATGAGCAGTTCTTC	CATSDAGGPSNEQFF
TRBV20-1	TRBJ1-2	.	.	TGCAGTGCTAGAGATCTAGAGGGAGTTCCCCCCTATGGCTACACCTTC	CSARDLEGVPPYGYTF
TRBV7-3	TRBJ2-3	.	.	TGTGCCAGCAGCCCGGGAGCCGTTAATACGCAGTATTTT	CASSPGAVNTQYF
TRBV4-2	TRBJ1-2	.	many	TGTGCCAGCAGCCAAGATCCGGGAAGCAGCCTCTATGGCTACACCTTC	CASSQDPGSSLYGYTF
TRBV20-1	TRBJ2-1	.	.	TGCAGTGCCTCGAGGCAAGGGTCCAATGAGCAGTTCTTC	CSASRQGSNEQFF